One and the same sample provided the 21 T cell receptor beta chains below, sequenced in a study of T cells expressing NK-cell markers. With the 5' RACE reads reprocessed, TCRdb shows one record per CDR3 protein and no DNA. This specimen shows approximately 150,000 distinct CDR3 sequences; the ten leading clones hold approximately 18%. Sequenced material: blood T cells: a sorted CD56 or NKG2C T cell subset, CD4+ or CD8+ T cells, or bulk PBMC T cells (not recorded which). Every receptor here comes from a woman aged 18 to 75 in good health.

The chain is built from TRBV15 and TRBJ2-3; lacking DNA, the TRBD2 call made by TCRdb goes unchecked. The CDR3 runs to 15 residues. Germline V gives CDR1 LNHNV, CDR2 YYDKDF (reference sequence). The CDR3: CATSRDRTGADTQYF.

This chain links TRBV5-1 with TRBJ1-1; TCRdb calls TRBD1, which cannot be checked without DNA. The CDR3 loop spans 15 amino acids. Per germline, CDR1 SGHRS and CDR2 YFSETQ. The CDR3 here is CASSEDRAWNTEAFF.

The genes are TRBV30 and TRBJ2-5; TCRdb returns TRBD2, unconfirmable since there is no DNA. This CDR3 is 14 amino acids long. Germline lookup yields CDR1 GTSNPN and CDR2 SVGIG (reference sequence). The CDR3 reads CAWTSDPGGLAQYF.

The rearrangement uses TRBV3-1 and TRBJ1-1; TCRdb gives TRBD1 as the D gene, but with no DNA this cannot be confirmed. Germline CDR1 LGHDT, CDR2 YNNKEL (reference sequence). The CDR3 loop spans 14 amino acids. CDR3 amino acids: CASSQGTGYTEAFF.

The chain links TRBV20-1 to TRBJ2-7; the TRBD1 assignment by TCRdb is unverifiable without DNA. CDR1 is DFQATT, CDR2 SNEGSKA, per germline (reference sequence). The CDR3 sequence is 12 residues long. Here the CDR3 reads CSANDRDYEQYF.

This chain uses TRBV27 with TRBJ2-1; TCRdb outputs TRBD1, but without DNA this stays unchecked. The germline V gene encodes CDR1 MNHEY and CDR2 SMNVEV (reference sequence). This CDR3 is 14 amino acids long. The chain's CDR3 is CATPAGAPYNEQFF.

V is TRBV28 and J is TRBJ2-2; the TCRdb call, TRBD1, lacks DNA for checking. From germline, CDR1 is MDHEN and CDR2 SYDVKM. The CDR3 contains 16 residues. The CDR3 loop is CASSLLGASGTGELFF.

The chain combines TRBV6-1 with TRBJ1-5. Germline V gives CDR1 MNHNS, CDR2 SASEGT. The CDR3 totals 16 residues. CDR3 sequence: CASSVPGRPLGQPQHF.

V and J are TRBV5-1 and TRBJ1-4. This CDR3 region has 14 residues. The germline V gene has CDR1 SGHRS and CDR2 YFSETQ. The CDR3 sequence is CASSFGGTNEKLFF.

The J gene is TRBJ1-1, the V gene TRBV5-1. The CDR3 sequence is 15 residues long. CDR1 and CDR2 from the germline V gene are SGHRS and YFSETQ. The CDR3 loop is CASSPRLGPNTEAFF.

The chain carries TRBV12-3 or TRBV12-4 and TRBJ2-3; the D gene TCRdb calls, TRBD2, cannot be checked with no DNA. This CDR3 comprises 13 residues. This CDR3 is CASSFGGRDTQYF.

The J gene is TRBJ2-5, the V gene TRBV20-1; TCRdb's D call, TRBD2, is unchecked because there is no DNA. CDR3 length: 13 amino acids. Germline lookup yields CDR1 DFQATT and CDR2 SNEGSKA (reference sequence). Here the CDR3 reads CSYTSGSQETQYF.

V gene TRBV5-6 combines with J gene TRBJ2-5; TCRdb outputs TRBD2, but without DNA this stays unchecked. Germline V gives CDR1 SGHDT, CDR2 YYEEEE. The CDR3 runs to 16 residues. CDR3 sequence reads: CASSLGSSGGQETQYF.

This chain connects TRBV29-1 to TRBJ2-3; TCRdb outputs TRBD2, but without DNA this stays unchecked. Germline values: CDR1 SQVTM, CDR2 ANQGSEA. CDR3 length: 13 residues. CDR3 region: CSARLAGSSTQYF.

This sequence joins TRBV10-3 and TRBJ2-2. The CDR3 covers 12 residues. Germline loops: CDR1 ENHRY, CDR2 SYGVKD. CDR3 sequence reads: CATSAGTGELFF.

The chain carries TRBV3-1 and TRBJ1-4; TCRdb reports TRBD1, a call that lacks DNA to check it against. The CDR3 loop spans 14 amino acids. The V gene's germline CDR1 is LGHDT and CDR2 YNNKEL (reference sequence). The CDR3: CASSQAGFNEKLFF.

CDR3 sequence: CASSELGSDGEQFF. The V call is TRBV6-4, the J call TRBJ2-1. CDR3 length equals 14 residues. Germline values: CDR1 MRHNA, CDR2 SNTAGT.

The chain uses TRBV18 and TRBJ2-7. Germline assignment: CDR1 KGHSH and CDR2 LQKENI. This CDR3 region has 15 residues. This chain's CDR3 is CASSPLGPSSYEQYF.

The CDR3 region is CASSLDSGTNYGYTF. This chain links TRBV28 with TRBJ1-2. The CDR3 is 15 residues long. The germline gives CDR1 MDHEN, CDR2 SYDVKM.

The chain carries TRBV5-1 and TRBJ1-1; TCRdb gives TRBD1 as the D gene, but with no DNA this cannot be confirmed. From germline, CDR1 is SGHRS and CDR2 YFSETQ. The CDR3 is made up of 15 amino acids. CDR3 sequence reads: CASSGTGDVYTEAFF.

This chain joins TRBV3-1 and TRBJ2-7; the TCRdb call, TRBD1, lacks DNA for checking. The CDR3 spans 15 residues. Germline V gives CDR1 LGHDT, CDR2 YNNKEL (reference sequence). Here the CDR3 reads CASSPTGLDYYEQYF.